A selection of T cell receptor beta chains follows, all from one sample in a study of shared clonotypes between healthy human individuals. Clones were read by immunoSEQ multiplex PCR, and TCRdb kept only the in-frame ones, dropping some. This sample yields 2 million to 2.5 million clones, of which about 90% are seen a single time; around 0.4% belongs to the top ten. Material: naive CD4+ T cells from PBMCs. The receptor source for this set is a man younger than 35 in good health. Some clones in this sample may be carry-over from other donors' samples. Each CDR3 is given with its conserved first and last residue. The D gene is left open where the match is weak. Clone sizes are given selectively: once, few, many, or a class where the clone is expanded.

NA | TRBJ2-7 | TRBD1 | TRBV11-2 | TGTGCCAGCAGTTACAGGGGTGAGTGGTCCTACGAGCAGTACTTC | CASSYRGEWSYEQYF
once | TRBJ2-7 | TRBD2 | TRBV7-8 | TGTGCCAGCAGCTGGACTTCGGGGGGCTCCTACGAGCAGTACTTC | CASSWTSGGSYEQYF
NA | TRBJ1-2 | NA | TRBV7-3 | TGTGCCAGCAGCTTATACTTTGGGGCTAACTATGGCTACACCTTC | CASSLYFGANYGYTF
NA | TRBJ2-5 | NA | TRBV4-3 | TGCGCCAGCAGCCAAGATGGGAGACCCCAAGAGACCCAGTACTTC | CASSQDGRPQETQYF
NA | TRBJ2-7 | NA | TRBV5-5 | TGTGCCAGCAGCTTGGGGACATACGAGTCCTACGAGCAGTACTTC | CASSLGTYESYEQYF
NA | TRBJ2-1 | NA | TRBV12-5 | TGTGCTAGTGGTCCCTGGTCCGGTGAGCAGTTCTTC | CASGPWSGEQFF
NA | TRBJ2-2 | NA | TRBV5-1 | TGCGCCAGCAGCTTGGGGCTGGACACCCAGGGGGAGCTGTTTTTT | CASSLGLDTQGELFF
NA | TRBJ2-7 | TRBD1 | TRBV6-1 | TGTGCCAGCAGTGAACCCGCCGGGACAGGAATCGTCGAGCAGTACTTC | CASSEPAGTGIVEQYF
NA | TRBJ2-5 | NA | TRBV7-3 | TGTGCCAGCAGCCTCTTGGCGTCTCAAGAGACCCAGTACTTC | CASSLLASQETQYF
NA | TRBJ1-2 | NA | TRBV28 | TGTGCCAGCAACAACATAGACTATGGCTACACCTTC | CASNNIDYGYTF
NA | TRBJ2-7 | TRBD1 | TRBV6-5 | TGTGCCAGCAGTTACTCTTCTGACAGGGGGTTCGAGCAGTACTTC | CASSYSSDRGFEQYF
NA | TRBJ2-5 | TRBD1 | TRBV27 | TGTGCCAGCAGTTGGACTTGGACAGGGACGTTGGCCCAAGAGACCCAGTACTTC | CASSWTWTGTLAQETQYF
NA | TRBJ2-1 | TRBD1 | TRBV2 | TGTGCCAGCAGTGGGACAGGGGGTATCGAAAATGAGCAGTTCTTC | CASSGTGGIENEQFF
few | TRBJ1-5 | NA | TRBV5-1 | TGCGCCAGCAGCGCGGGTCCAGGGATGGTTCAGCCCCAGCATTTT | CASSAGPGMVQPQHF
NA | TRBJ2-5 | TRBD1 | TRBV5-5 | TGTGCCAGCCGCCGACAGGGGCCCGCCGGGACCCAGTACTTC | CASRRQGPAGTQYF
once | TRBJ1-2 | NA | TRBV5-6 | TGTGCCAGCAGCCAGGACCAGGGCTATGGCTACACCTTC | CASSQDQGYGYTF
NA | TRBJ1-4 | TRBD1 | TRBV30 | TGTGCCTGGAGTCCAGACAGGGCTGAAAAACTGTTTTTT | CAWSPDRAEKLFF
NA | TRBJ2-3 | NA | TRBV7-2 | TGTGCCAGCAGTAGATACGGGGACTCCTTACAAGCATCGGATACGCAGTATTTT | CASSRYGDSLQASDTQYF
once | TRBJ1-1 | NA | TRBV15 | TGTGCCACCAGCAGGGGAGGGGATAACACTGAAGCTTTCTTT | CATSRGGDNTEAFF
NA | TRBJ2-1 | NA | TRBV29-1 | TGCAGCGTTGAAGATCAGGGGGGGATTTCCTACAATGAGCAGTTCTTC | CSVEDQGGISYNEQFF
NA | TRBJ2-7 | NA | TRBV6-6 | TGTGCCAGCAGTATTGTCCGATACTACGAGCAGTACTTC | CASSIVRYYEQYF
NA | TRBJ1-2 | NA | TRBV5-4 | TGTGCCAGCAGCTTGGCCCCGGGTCAGGGTAACTATGGCTACACCTTC | CASSLAPGQGNYGYTF